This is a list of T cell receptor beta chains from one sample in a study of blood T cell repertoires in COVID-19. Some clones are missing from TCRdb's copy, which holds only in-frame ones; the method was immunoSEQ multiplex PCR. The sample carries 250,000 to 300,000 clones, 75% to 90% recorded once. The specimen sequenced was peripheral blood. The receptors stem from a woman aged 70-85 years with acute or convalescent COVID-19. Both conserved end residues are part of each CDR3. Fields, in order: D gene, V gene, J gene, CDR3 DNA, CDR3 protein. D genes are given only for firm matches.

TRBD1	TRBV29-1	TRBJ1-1	TGCAGCGCTTGGGGACAGGTGGGCACTGAAGCTTTCTTT	CSAWGQVGTEAFF
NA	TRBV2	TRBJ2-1	TGTGCCAGCAGTCGACGACTAGCCAAGGGGGTGGGGAGCAATGAGCAGTTCTTC	CASSRRLAKGVGSNEQFF
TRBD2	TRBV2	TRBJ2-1	TGTGCCAGCAGCGGGGGGGTCTACAATGAGCAGTTCTTC	CASSGGVYNEQFF
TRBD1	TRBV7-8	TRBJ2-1	TGTGCCAGCAGCCCCCAGGGACAGATTAATGAGCAGTTCTTC	CASSPQGQINEQFF
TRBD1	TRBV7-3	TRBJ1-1	TGTGCCAGCAGCATCGGCGTGGGACAGGGTCTAGAAGCTTTCTTT	CASSIGVGQGLEAFF
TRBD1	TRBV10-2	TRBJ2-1	TGCGCCAGCCATTTCGACAGGGATTACAATGAGCAGTTCTTC	CASHFDRDYNEQFF
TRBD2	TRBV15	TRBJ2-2	TGTGCCACCAGCAGACCCGGGGGGACCGGGGAGCTGTTTTTT	CATSRPGGTGELFF
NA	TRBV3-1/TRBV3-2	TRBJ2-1	TGTGCCAGCAGCCACCAGGCCGGTAGGGGTTCAAATGAGCAGTTCTTC	CASSHQAGRGSNEQFF
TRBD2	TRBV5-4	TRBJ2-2	TGTGCCAGCAGCTTGGCCGGGGGGGCGAACACCGGGGAGCTGTTTTTT	CASSLAGGANTGELFF
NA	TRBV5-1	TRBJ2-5	TGCGCCAGCAGCGTCGAAGAGACCCAGTACTTC	CASSVEETQYF
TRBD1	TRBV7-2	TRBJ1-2	TGTGCCAGCAGCCACCGGACAGGGGAGCGTGGCTACACCTTC	CASSHRTGERGYTF
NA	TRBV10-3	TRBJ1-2	TGTGCCATTCAAGGGGGGGCCTCCTATGGCTACACCTTC	CAIQGGASYGYTF
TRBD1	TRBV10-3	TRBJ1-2	TGTGCCATCAAAACAGGGGTTACCTATGGCTACACCTTC	CAIKTGVTYGYTF
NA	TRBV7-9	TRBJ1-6	TGTGCCAGCAGCTTAGAGGAAAGAGGGGGTATATATAATTCACCCCTCCACTTT	CASSLEERGGIYNSPLHF
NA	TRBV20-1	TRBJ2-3	TGCAGTGCTAGTTACGGGGTTTTCACAGATACGCAGTATTTT	CSASYGVFTDTQYF
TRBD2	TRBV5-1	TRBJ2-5	TGCGCCAGCAGCTCACGGGCTAGCGGGGTACAAGAGACCCAGTACTTC	CASSSRASGVQETQYF